The clone carrying this T cell receptor (beta chain) was found a few times. The antigen remains unidentified. There are 13 residues in the CDR3. V gave up 3 bases and J gave up 5 bases, with 7 bases separating them. Germline values: CDR1 SGHAT, CDR2 FQNNGV. The sample originates from a study of cytomegalovirus exposure and HLA in healthy donors. Whole-study findings and limits: It was shown in a later analysis that HLA-associated TCR beta chains were more clonally expanded than other, equally common chains. TCR beta chain V- and J-gene trimming was linked, in a later analysis, to a missense variant in DCLRE1C. The authors excluded some V segments, including TRBV6-2 and TRBV6-3, as indistinguishable.

The PCR ran on 60 Vbeta and 13 Jbeta primers. TCRdb's copy holds only in-frame clones and misses some; the assay was immunoSEQ multiplex PCR. The sample yields roughly 140,000 clones, over 75% seen once. Sequences were obtained from PBMCs. The V gene is TRBV11-2, the J gene TRBJ2-2; D is perhaps TRBD2 (6 bases). This receptor was identified in a woman aged 30 to 39 in good health and CMV-seronegative. The CDR3 nucleotides are TGTGCCAGCAGCTTCGGGACTACCGGGGAGCTGTTTTTT. It codes for CASSFGTTGELFF.